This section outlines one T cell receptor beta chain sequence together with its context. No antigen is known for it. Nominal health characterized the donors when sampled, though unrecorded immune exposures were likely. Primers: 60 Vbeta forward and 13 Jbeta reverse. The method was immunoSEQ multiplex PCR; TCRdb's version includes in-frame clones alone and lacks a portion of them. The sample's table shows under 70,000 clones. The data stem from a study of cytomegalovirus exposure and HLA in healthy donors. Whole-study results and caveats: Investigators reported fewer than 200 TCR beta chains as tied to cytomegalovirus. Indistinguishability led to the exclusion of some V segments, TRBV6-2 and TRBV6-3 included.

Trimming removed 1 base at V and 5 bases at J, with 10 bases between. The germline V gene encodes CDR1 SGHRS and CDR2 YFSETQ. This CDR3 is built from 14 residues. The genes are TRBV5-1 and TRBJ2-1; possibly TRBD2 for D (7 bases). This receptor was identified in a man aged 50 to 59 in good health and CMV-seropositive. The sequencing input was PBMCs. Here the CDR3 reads CASSLSGGHNEQFF. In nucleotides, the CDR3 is TGCGCCAGCAGCTTGTCGGGGGGCCACAATGAGCAGTTCTTC. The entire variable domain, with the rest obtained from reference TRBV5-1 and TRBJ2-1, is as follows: KAGVTQTPRYLIKTRGQQVTLSCSPISGHRSVSWYQQTPGQGLQFLFEYFSETQRNKGNFPGRFSGRQFSNSRSEMNVSTLELGDSALYLCASSLSGGHNEQFFGPGTRLTVL.